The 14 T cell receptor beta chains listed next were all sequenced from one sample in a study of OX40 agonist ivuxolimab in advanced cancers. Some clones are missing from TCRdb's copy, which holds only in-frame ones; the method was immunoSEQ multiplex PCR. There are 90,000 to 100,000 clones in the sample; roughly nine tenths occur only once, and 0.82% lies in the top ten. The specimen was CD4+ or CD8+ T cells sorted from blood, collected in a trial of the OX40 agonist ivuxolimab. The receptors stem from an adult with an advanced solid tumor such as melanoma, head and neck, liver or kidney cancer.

The CDR3 DNA is TGTGCCAGCAGCCAAGCCCCCCGGGGCAACACTGAAGCTTTCTTT. It specifies CASSQAPRGNTEAFF. V gene TRBV14 combines with J gene TRBJ1-1, with D maybe TRBD1 (5 bases). The CDR3 totals 15 residues. Trimming took off 1 base at V and 2 bases at J, with 11 bases between the two ends. In germline, CDR1 is SGHDN, CDR2 FVKESK. Complete variable domain (other parts from reference TRBV14 and TRBJ1-1): EAGVTQFPSHSVIEKGQTVTLRCDPISGHDNLYWYRRVMGKEIKFLLHFVKESKQDESGMPNNRFLAERTGGTYSTLKVQPAELEDSGVYFCASSQAPRGNTEAFFGQGTRLTVV.

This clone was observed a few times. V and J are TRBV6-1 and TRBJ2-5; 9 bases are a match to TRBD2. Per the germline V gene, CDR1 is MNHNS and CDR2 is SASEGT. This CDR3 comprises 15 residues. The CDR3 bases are TGTGCTCTGGCGGGGCTAGCGGGGCATGCGGAGACCCAGTACTTC. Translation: CALAGLAGHAETQYF.

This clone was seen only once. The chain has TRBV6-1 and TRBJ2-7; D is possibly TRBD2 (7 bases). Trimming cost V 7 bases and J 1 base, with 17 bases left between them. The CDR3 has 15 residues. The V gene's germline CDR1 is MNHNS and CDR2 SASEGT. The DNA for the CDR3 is TGTGCCAGCACCCCGGGGGGCGGGGATTCCTACGAGCAGTACGTC. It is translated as CASTPGGGDSYEQYV.

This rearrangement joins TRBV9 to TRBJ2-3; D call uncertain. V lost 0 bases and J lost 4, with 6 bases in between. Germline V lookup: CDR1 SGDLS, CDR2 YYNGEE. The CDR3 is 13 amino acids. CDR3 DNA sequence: TGTGCCAGCAGCGTAGATAGATCAGATACGCAGTATTTT. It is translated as CASSVDRSDTQYF.

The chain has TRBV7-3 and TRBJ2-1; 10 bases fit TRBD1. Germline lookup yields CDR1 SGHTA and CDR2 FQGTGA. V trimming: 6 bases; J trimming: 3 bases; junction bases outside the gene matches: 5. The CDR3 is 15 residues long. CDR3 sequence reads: CASSSGQGNYNEQFF. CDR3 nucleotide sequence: TGTGCCAGCAGTTCGGGACAGGGGAACTACAATGAGCAGTTCTTC.

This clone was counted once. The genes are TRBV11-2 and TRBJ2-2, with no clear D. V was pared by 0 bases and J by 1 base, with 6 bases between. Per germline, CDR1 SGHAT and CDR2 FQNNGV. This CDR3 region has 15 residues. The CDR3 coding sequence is TGTGCCAGCAGCTTAGATAGAGTGAACACCGGGGAGCTGTTTTTT. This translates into CASSLDRVNTGELFF.

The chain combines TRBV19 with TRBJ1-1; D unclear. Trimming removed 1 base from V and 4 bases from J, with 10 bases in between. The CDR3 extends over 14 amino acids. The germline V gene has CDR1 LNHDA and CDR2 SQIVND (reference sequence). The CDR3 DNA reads TGTGCCAGTAGTATAGTTAACCAGGCCACTGAAGCTTTCTTT. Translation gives CASSIVNQATEAFF. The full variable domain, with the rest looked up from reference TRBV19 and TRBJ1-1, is DGGITQSPKYLFRKEGQNVTLSCEQNLNHDAMYWYRQDPGQGLRLIYYSQIVNDFQKGDIAEGYSVSREKKESFPLTVTSAQKNPTAFYLCASSIVNQATEAFFGQGTRLTVV.

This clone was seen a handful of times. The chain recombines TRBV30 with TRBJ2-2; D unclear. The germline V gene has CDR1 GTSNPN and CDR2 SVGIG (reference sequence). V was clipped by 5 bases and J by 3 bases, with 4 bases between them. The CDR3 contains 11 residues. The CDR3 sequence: CAWGHTGELFF. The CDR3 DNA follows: TGTGCCTGGGGCCACACCGGGGAGCTGTTTTTT. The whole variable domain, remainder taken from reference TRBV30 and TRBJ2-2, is SQTIHQWPATLVQPVGSPLSLECTVEGTSNPNLYWYRQAAGRGLQLLFYSVGIGQISSEVPQNLSASRPQDRQFILSSKKLLLSDSGFYLCAWGHTGELFFGEGSRLTVL.

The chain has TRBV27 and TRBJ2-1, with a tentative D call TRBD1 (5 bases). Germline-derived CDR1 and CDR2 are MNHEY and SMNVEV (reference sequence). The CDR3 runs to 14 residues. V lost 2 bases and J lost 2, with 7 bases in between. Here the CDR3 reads CASSLDRPYNEQFF. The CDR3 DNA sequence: TGTGCCAGCAGTTTAGACAGACCCTACAATGAGCAGTTCTTC.

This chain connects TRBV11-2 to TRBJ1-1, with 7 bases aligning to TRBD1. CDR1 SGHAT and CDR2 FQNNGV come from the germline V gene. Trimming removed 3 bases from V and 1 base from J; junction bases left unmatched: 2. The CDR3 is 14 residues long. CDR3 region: CASSFRDRNTEAFF. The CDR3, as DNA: TGTGCCAGCAGCTTCCGGGACAGGAACACTGAAGCTTTCTTT. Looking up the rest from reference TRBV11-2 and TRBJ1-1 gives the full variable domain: EAGVAQSPRYKIIEKRQSVAFWCNPISGHATLYWYQQILGQGPKLLIQFQNNGVVDDSQLPKDRFSAERLKGVDSTLKIQPAKLEDSAVYLCASSFRDRNTEAFFGQGTRLTVV.

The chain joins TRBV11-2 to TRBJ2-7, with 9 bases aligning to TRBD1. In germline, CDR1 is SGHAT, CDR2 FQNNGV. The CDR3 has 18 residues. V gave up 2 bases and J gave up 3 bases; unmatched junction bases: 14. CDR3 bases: TGTGCCAGCAGCTTACCTAATTCCCGGACAGGGGCCTACTACGAGCAGTACTTC. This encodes CASSLPNSRTGAYYEQYF.

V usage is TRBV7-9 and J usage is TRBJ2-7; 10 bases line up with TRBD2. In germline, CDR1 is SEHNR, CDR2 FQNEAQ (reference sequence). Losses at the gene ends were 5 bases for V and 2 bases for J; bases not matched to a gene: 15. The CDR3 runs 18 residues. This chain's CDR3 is CASSLTRGRLAGPYEQYF. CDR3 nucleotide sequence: TGTGCCAGCAGCCTCACCCGGGGGAGACTAGCGGGTCCCTACGAGCAGTACTTC.

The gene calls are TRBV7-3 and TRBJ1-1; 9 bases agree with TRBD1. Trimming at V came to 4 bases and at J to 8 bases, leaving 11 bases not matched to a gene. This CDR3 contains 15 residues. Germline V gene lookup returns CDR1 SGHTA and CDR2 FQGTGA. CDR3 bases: TGTGCCAGCAGCTACGGTTCCGGGACAGGGACAGAAGCTTTCTTT. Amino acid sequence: CASSYGSGTGTEAFF.

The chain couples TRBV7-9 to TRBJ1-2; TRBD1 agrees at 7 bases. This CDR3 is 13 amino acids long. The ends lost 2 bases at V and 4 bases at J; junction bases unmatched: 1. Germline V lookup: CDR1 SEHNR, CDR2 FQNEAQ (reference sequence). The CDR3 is CASSLRDSYGYTF. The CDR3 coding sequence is TGTGCCAGCAGCTTAAGGGACAGCTATGGCTACACCTTC.